This is a list of T cell receptor beta chains from one sample in a study of Graves' ophthalmopathy and Graves' hyperthyroidism. A single record per CDR3 protein comes from TCRdb applying MiXCR to the multiplex PCR reads. Of 400,000 or so distinct CDR3 sequences listed, roughly 17% are singletons. Sequenced material: peripheral blood. The source is an adult woman with stable Graves' hyperthyroidism. The CDR3 runs from the conserved cysteine through the conserved F or W. The D gene is left open where the match is weak. Some rows mark clone size as missing; the rest say once, few, many or name a class of expanded clone.

>TRBJ1-2|TRBV27|-|many
TGTGCCAGCAGTTTATCGGGGGCGATTGGTGGCTACACCTTC
CASSLSGAIGGYTF
>TRBJ1-5|TRBV28|-|many
TGTGCCAGCGAGGGTTTAGGCAATCAGCCCCAGCATTTT
CASEGLGNQPQHF
>TRBJ2-7|TRBV28|TRBD2|few
TGTGCCAGCAGTACCCCACTAGCGGGGGGGACCTACGAGCAGTACTTC
CASSTPLAGGTYEQYF
>TRBJ1-6|TRBV9|-|-
TGTGCCAGCAGCCCAACCCTGGGGGCAGGCTTAAATTCACCCCTCCACTTT
CASSPTLGAGLNSPLHF
>TRBJ1-5|TRBV6-2/TRBV6-3|-|-
TGTGCCAGCGGTGGGTCCTCCCGGCCCCAGCATTTT
CASGGSSRPQHF
>TRBJ2-2|TRBV11-1|-|many
TGTGCCAGCAGCTTAGACAGAGCGACGAACACCGGGGAGCTGTTTTTT
CASSLDRATNTGELFF
>TRBJ2-7|TRBV4-1|-|few
TGCGCCAGCAGCCAAGGGCGGGGGCTCTCCTACGAGCAGTACTTC
CASSQGRGLSYEQYF
>TRBJ1-6|TRBV7-2|-|many
TGTGCCAGCGGCTTTGGACGGCCACCCCTCCACTTT
CASGFGRPPLHF
>TRBJ1-1|TRBV18|-|many
TGTGCCAGCTCACCAGACAGCACTGAAGCTTTCTTT
CASSPDSTEAFF
>TRBJ1-2|TRBV19|TRBD1|many
TGTGCCAGTAGGGGACAGGTCTATGGCTACACCTTC
CASRGQVYGYTF
>TRBJ1-5|TRBV28|-|many
TGTGCCAGCAGTCCGGTACAGGCATCGGAGCCCCAGCATTTT
CASSPVQASEPQHF
>TRBJ2-5|TRBV7-8|-|many
TGTGCCAGCAGCTTAAGACAGAGAGAAGAGACCCAGTACTTC
CASSLRQREETQYF
>TRBJ1-3|TRBV30|-|many
TGTGCCTGGAGTGTAATAGGAGGGCATACTGGAAACACCATATATTTT
CAWSVIGGHTGNTIYF
>TRBJ2-5|TRBV29-1|TRBD1|-
TGCAGCGATACACTGCGGGGGACAGGGGCCGCGGAGACCCAGTACTTC
CSDTLRGTGAAETQYF
>TRBJ2-1|TRBV9|TRBD2|-
TGTGCCAGCAGCGTACAAATAGCGGGAGTAACCAATGAGCAGTTCTTC
CASSVQIAGVTNEQFF
>TRBJ2-7|TRBV9|TRBD2|many
TGTGCCAGCAGCCCACTAGCGGGAGCTGCCCACGAGCAGTACTTC
CASSPLAGAAHEQYF
>TRBJ2-7|TRBV27|TRBD1|many
TGTGCCAGCAGTCCCGGACAGGGGGCCGACGAGCAGTACTTC
CASSPGQGADEQYF
>TRBJ2-5|TRBV7-2|TRBD2|few
TGTGCCAGCAGCCCGAGGACTAGCGGGGAAGAGACCCAGTACTTC
CASSPRTSGEETQYF
>TRBJ2-2|TRBV4-2|TRBD2|few
TGTGCCAGCAGCAGATATTGGGGGGGTGCGGACACCGGGGAGCTGTTTTTT
CASSRYWGGADTGELFF
>TRBJ1-5|TRBV12-5|-|many
TGTGCTAGTGGTTTGAGTTCAGCCCATCAGCCCCAGCATTTT
CASGLSSAHQPQHF
>TRBJ2-5|TRBV2|TRBD2|many
TGTGCCAGCAGCCTCACCCCCCCGACTAGCGGGCCTCAAGAGACCCAGTACTTC
CASSLTPPTSGPQETQYF
>TRBJ1-2|TRBV5-5|-|many
TGTGCCAGCGGCCGCAGGCTTTGGGATGGCTACACCTTC
CASGRRLWDGYTF
>TRBJ1-3|TRBV20-1|-|many
TGCAGTGCTAGAGATCCGAGGGGCAGTCGGAACACCATATATTTT
CSARDPRGSRNTIYF
>TRBJ2-3|TRBV9|-|-
TGTGTCAGCTGCTTTCGCGGCTCTAGCACAGATACGCAGTATTTT
CVSCFRGSSTDTQYF
>TRBJ1-1|TRBV3-1|-|few
TGTGCCAGCAGCCAAGGAGGGGGGGCTTTCTTT
CASSQGGGAFF
>TRBJ1-2|TRBV30|-|many
TGTGCCTCCCTAAGGACCCTAAGCCCTTATGGCTACACCTTC
CASLRTLSPYGYTF
>TRBJ2-7|TRBV27|TRBD2|many
TGTGCCAGCAGTCCCCGGACTAGCGGGTTTTATGCCTACGAGCAGTACTTC
CASSPRTSGFYAYEQYF
>TRBJ2-7|TRBV28|-|many
TGTGCCAGCAGTTTAATCCAAAGTTCCTACGAGCAGTACTTC
CASSLIQSSYEQYF
>TRBJ1-2|TRBV27|TRBD1|-
TGTGCCAGCAGTTTGAAGGGACAGGGGAAGATTCGCTACACCTTC
CASSLKGQGKIRYTF
>TRBJ2-3|TRBV7-2|TRBD2|few
TGTGCCAGCAGCTTAGCTCCTAGCGGGAGTATTCCAGATACGCAGTATTTT
CASSLAPSGSIPDTQYF
>TRBJ1-1|TRBV12-3/TRBV12-4|TRBD1|many
TGTGCCAGCAGTCCCGGGACAGGTGATTCGGGAAGAGCTTTCTTT
CASSPGTGDSGRAFF
>TRBJ2-7|TRBV10-1|-|many
TGCGCCAGCAGGGAGGACGTTGCCCTGAACTACGAGCAGTACTTC
CASREDVALNYEQYF
>TRBJ1-2|TRBV10-3|TRBD1|many
TGTGCCATCAGTGGGCCAGGGGGCGGCTATGGCTACACCTTC
CAISGPGGGYGYTF
>TRBJ2-7|TRBV6-1|-|many
TGTGCCAGCAGTAATGAACGGGGCCGCTCCTACGAGCAGTACTTC
CASSNERGRSYEQYF
>TRBJ2-7|TRBV20-1|TRBD2|many
TGCAGTGTACTAGCGGGAGGGTTGAGGGGCGAGCAGTACTTC
CSVLAGGLRGEQYF
>TRBJ1-5|TRBV2|-|many
TGTGCCAGCACCGGGAGGGGGGATCAGCCCCAGCATTTT
CASTGRGDQPQHF